Described below is a single T cell receptor (beta chain) sequence and its context. Its antigen is undetermined. The PCR contained 60 Vbeta and 13 Jbeta primers. Using immunoSEQ multiplex PCR, the repertoire was profiled, and TCRdb retains in-frame clones only, with some absent. This listing includes around 140,000 clones. The J segment lost 3 bases and the V segment lost 2 bases, leaving 5 bases of the junction unmatched. From germline, CDR1 is SGDLS and CDR2 YYNGEE. There are 15 residues in the CDR3. These data come from a study of cytomegalovirus exposure and HLA in healthy donors. The study's findings and limits: Later analysis showed TCR association rates varying by HLA locus, highest for DRB1 and lowest for HLA-C. CMV antigen specificity of a few CMV-associated chains was confirmed in vitro. Equally common other TCR beta chains were less clonally expanded than HLA-associated ones, a later analysis found. Altogether, about 160 TCR beta chains were recorded as cytomegalovirus-associated.

This receptor was obtained from a woman under 30 in good health and CMV-seronegative. V and J are TRBV9 and TRBJ1-3, with TRBD1 matching 7 bases. Sample: PBMCs. The CDR3 spells CASSVTGLGGNTIYF. CDR3 sequence (DNA): TGTGCCAGCAGCGTGACAGGGTTAGGTGGAAACACCATATATTTT.